One T cell receptor beta chain is described in this entry. The entry originates in a study of cytomegalovirus exposure and HLA in healthy donors. This CDR3 is 16 amino acids long. Trimming cost V 3 bases and J 7 bases; bases outside gene matches: 15. CDR1 GTSNPN and CDR2 SVGIG come from the germline V gene (reference sequence). There were likely unrecorded immune exposures, though donors were nominally healthy when sampled. PCR amplification relied on 60 Vbeta primers (plus 13 Jbeta primers). This table comes from immunoSEQ multiplex PCR, and its TCRdb copy is limited to in-frame clones, with some not included. The sample lists 150,000 to 200,000 clones; approximately 88% were seen once.

The chain couples TRBV30 to TRBJ1-1; TRBD1 matches at 9 bases. Sequenced material: PBMCs. The TCR comes from a young woman in good health and CMV-seronegative. CDR3 DNA: TGTGCCTGGAGGAGAGGGGCACAGGGGGCAATTAGTGAAGCTTTCTTT. It codes for CAWRRGAQGAISEAFF.